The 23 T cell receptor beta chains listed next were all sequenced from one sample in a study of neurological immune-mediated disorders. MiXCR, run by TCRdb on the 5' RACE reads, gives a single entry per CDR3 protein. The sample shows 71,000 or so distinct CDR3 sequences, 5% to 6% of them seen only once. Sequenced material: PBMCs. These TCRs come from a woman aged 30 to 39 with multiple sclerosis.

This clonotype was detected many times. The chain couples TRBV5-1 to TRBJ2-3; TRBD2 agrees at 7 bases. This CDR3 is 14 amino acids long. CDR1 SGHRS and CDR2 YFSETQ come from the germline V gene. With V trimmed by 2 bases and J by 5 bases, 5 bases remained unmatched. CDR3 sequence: CASSFKRGGDTQYF. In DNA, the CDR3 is TGCGCCAGCAGCTTCAAGCGGGGTGGAGATACGCAGTATTTT.

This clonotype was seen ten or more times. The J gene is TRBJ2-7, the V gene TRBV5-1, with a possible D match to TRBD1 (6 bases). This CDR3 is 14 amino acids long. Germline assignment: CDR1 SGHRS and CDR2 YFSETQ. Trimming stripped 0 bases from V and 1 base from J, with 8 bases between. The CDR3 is CASSLDTGSYEQYF. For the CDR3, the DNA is TGCGCCAGCAGCTTGGACACAGGGTCCTACGAGCAGTACTTC.

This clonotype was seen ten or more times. The CDR3 DNA follows: TGTGCCAGCAGCTTAGGGACCCGGGAGCAGTTCTTC. This sequence encodes CASSLGTREQFF. This sequence joins TRBV7-2 and TRBJ2-1; D uncertain. This CDR3 spans 12 amino acids. Germline values: CDR1 SGHTA, CDR2 FQGNSA. V shed 1 base and J shed 10 bases, with 8 bases lying between them.

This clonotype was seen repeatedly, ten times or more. The DNA for the CDR3 is TGCGCCAGCAGCTTGGTGTCCGGGGGGCAACTCACAGATACGCAGTATTTT. As protein: CASSLVSGGQLTDTQYF. The V gene is TRBV5-1, the J gene TRBJ2-3; a weak D match, TRBD2 (7 bases). V lost 0 bases and J 2 bases, leaving 16 bases between the germline ends. Germline V gives CDR1 SGHRS, CDR2 YFSETQ. There are 17 residues in the CDR3.

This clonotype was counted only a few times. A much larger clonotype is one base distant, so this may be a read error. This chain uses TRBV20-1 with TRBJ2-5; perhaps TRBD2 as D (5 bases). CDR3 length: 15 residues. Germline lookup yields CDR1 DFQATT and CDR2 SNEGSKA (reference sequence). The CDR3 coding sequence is TGCAGTGCTAGAGATACTAGAGGGATTGGAGAGAACCAGTACTTC. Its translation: CSARDTRGIGENQYF.

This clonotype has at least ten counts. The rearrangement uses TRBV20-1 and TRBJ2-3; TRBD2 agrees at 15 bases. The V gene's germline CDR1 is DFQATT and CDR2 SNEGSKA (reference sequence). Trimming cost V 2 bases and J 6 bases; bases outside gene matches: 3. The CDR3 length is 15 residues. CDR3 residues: CSARSGLAGGDTQYF. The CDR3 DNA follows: TGCAGTGCTAGATCGGGACTAGCGGGAGGTGATACGCAGTATTTT.

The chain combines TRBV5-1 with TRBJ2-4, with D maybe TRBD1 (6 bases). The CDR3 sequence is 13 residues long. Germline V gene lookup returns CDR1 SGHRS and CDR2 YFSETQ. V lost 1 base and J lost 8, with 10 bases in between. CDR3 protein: CASSLQGLDIQYF. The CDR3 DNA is TGCGCCAGCAGCTTGCAGGGGTTGGACATTCAGTACTTC.

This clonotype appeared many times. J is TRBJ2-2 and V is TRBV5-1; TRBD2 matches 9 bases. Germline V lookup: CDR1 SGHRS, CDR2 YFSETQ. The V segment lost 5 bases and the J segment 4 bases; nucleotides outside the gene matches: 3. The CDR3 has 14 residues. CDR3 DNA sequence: TGCGCCAGCAGTGCGGGAGGGAGCACCGGGGAGCTGTTTTTT. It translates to CASSAGGSTGELFF.

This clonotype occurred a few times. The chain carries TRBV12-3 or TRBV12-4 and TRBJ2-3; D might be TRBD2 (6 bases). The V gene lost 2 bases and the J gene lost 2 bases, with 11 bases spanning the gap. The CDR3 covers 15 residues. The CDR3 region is CASSLKADYTDTQYF. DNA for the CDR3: TGTGCCAGCAGTTTAAAAGCGGACTACACAGATACGCAGTATTTT.

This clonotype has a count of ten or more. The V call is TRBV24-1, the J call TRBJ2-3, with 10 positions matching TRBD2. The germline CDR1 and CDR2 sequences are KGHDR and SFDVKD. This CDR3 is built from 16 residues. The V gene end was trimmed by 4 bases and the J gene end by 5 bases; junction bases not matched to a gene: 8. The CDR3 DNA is TGTGCCACCAGTGACGCCCTAGCGGGAGCGAGAGATACGCAGTATTTT. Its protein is CATSDALAGARDTQYF.

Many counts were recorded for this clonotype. The CDR3 DNA is TGTGCCAGCGGCGACAGGACTAGCGGGGACTACGAGCAGTACTTC. Its protein product is CASGDRTSGDYEQYF. V gene TRBV7-8 combines with J gene TRBJ2-7, with 12 positions matching TRBD2. Germline V gene data show CDR1 as SGHVS and CDR2 as FQNEAQ. The CDR3 is 15 residues long. Unmatched junction bases numbered 8, after V lost 8 bases and J lost 3 bases.

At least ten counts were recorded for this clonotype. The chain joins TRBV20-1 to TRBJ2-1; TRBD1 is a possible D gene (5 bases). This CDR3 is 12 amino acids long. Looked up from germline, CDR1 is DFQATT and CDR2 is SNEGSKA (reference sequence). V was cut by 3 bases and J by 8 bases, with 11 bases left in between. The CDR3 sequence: CSARAAGYEQFF. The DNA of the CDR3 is TGCAGTGCTAGGGCGGCAGGGTATGAGCAGTTCTTC.

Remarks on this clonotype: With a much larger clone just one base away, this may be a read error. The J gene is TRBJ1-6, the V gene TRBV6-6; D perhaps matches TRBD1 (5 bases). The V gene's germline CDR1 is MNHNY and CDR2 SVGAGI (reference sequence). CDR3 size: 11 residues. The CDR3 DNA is TGTGCCGCTCAGGACCGGGGGGGTTTGAATTTT. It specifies CAAQDRGGLNF.

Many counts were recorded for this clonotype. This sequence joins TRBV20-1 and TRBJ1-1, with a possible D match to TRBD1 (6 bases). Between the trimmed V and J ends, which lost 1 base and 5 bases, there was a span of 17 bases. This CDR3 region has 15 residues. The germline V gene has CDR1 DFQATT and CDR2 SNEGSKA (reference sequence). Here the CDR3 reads CSARGASGARTEAFF. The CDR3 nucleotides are TGCAGTGCTAGAGGTGCGTCGGGGGCCAGAACTGAAGCTTTCTTT.

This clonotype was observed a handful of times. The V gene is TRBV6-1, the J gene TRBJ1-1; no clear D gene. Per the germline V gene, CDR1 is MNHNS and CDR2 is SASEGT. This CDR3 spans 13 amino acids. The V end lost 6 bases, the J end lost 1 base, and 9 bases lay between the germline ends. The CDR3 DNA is TGTGCCAGCAGGAAGAGGGAGAACACTGAAGCTTTCTTT. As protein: CASRKRENTEAFF.

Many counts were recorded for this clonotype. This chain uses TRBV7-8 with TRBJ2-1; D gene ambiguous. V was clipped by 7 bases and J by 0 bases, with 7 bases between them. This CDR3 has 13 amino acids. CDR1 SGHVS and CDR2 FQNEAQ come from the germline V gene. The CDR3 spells CASTANSYNEQFF. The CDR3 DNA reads TGTGCCAGCACCGCCAACTCCTACAATGAGCAGTTCTTC.

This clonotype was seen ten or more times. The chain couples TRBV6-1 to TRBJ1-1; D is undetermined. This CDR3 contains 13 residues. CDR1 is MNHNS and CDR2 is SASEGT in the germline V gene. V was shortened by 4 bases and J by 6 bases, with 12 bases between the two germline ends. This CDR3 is CASSAVQTAEAFF. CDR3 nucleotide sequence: TGTGCCAGCAGTGCGGTCCAGACCGCTGAAGCTTTCTTT.

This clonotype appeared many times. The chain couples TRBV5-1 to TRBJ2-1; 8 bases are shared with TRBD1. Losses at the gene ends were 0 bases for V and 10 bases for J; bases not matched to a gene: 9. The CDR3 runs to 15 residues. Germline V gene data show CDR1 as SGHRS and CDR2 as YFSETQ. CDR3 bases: TGCGCCAGCAGCTTGGACAGGGGGGCGGCGAGGGAGCAGTTCTTC. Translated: CASSLDRGAAREQFF.

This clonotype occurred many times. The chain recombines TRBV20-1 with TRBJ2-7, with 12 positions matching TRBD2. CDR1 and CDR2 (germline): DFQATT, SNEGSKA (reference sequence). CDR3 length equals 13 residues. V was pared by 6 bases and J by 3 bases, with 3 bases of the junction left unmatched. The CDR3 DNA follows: TGCAGTGCAGCGACTAGCGGGAGCTACGAGCAGTACTTC. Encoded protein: CSAATSGSYEQYF.

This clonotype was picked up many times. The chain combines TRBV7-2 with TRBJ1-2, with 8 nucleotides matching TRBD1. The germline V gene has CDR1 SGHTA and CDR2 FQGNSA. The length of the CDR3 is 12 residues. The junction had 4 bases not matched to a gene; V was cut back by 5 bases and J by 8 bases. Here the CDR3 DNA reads TGTGCCAGCAGCCTAAGGACAGGGGGCTACACCTTC. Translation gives CASSLRTGGYTF.

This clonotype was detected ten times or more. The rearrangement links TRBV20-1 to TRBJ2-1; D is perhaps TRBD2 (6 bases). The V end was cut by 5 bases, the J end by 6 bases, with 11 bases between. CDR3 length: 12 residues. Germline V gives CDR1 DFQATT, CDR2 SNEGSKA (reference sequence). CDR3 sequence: CSAPGGANEQFF. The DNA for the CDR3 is TGCAGTGCTCCTGGCGGGGCCAATGAGCAGTTCTTC.

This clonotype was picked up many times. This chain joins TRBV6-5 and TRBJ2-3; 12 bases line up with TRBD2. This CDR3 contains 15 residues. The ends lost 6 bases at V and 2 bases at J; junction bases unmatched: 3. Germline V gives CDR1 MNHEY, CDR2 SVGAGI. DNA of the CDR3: TGTGCCAGCAGGCGACTAGCGGGAGTCACAGATACGCAGTATTTT. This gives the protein CASRRLAGVTDTQYF.

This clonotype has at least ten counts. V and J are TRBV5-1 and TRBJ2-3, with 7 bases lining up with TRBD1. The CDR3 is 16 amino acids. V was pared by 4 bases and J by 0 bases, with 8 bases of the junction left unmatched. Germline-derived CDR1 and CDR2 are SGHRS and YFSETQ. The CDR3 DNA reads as TGCGCCAGCAGCCCGCCCGGGACAGACAGCACAGATACGCAGTATTTT. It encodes CASSPPGTDSTDTQYF.